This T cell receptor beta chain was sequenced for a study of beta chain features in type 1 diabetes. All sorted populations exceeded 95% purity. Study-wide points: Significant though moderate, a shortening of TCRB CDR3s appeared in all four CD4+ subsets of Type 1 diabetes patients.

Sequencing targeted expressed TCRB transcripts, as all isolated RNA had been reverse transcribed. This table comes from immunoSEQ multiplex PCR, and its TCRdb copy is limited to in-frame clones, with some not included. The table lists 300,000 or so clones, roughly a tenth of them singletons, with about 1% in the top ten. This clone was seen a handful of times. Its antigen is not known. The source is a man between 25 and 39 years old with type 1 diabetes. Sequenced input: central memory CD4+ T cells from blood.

CDR3 in amino acids: CASSKDRGVRETQYF. CDR3 nucleotides: TGTGCCAGCAGCAAAGATCGGGGAGTGAGAGAGACCCAGTACTTC. V usage is TRBV7-2 and J usage is TRBJ2-5; a possible D gene is TRBD2 (5 bases). Germline CDR1 and CDR2: SGHTA and FQGNSA. The CDR3 covers 15 residues. Trimming took 5 bases from V and 4 from J, leaving 17 bases between them.